The rows below give T cell receptor beta chains drawn from one sample of a study of blood T cell repertoires in COVID-19. Sequencing used immunoSEQ multiplex PCR; TCRdb keeps in-frame clones, though not all of them. The table records under 45,000 clones, about nine tenths of them present only once. Specimen: peripheral blood. Receptors were obtained from an elderly woman in a cohort sampled during active or convalescent COVID-19. CDR3s include the opening cysteine and the closing phenylalanine or tryptophan. The D gene is left open where the match is weak. Not every row has a clone size; where given, it reads once, few, many or a size class.

once TRBJ2-4 TRBV7-2 TRBD1 CASSFPGQVGVQYF TGTGCCAGCAGCTTTCCGGGACAGGTGGGGGTTCAGTACTTC
once TRBJ2-7 TRBV27 TRBD2 CASSPTVTSGRPYEQYF TGTGCCAGCAGTCCCACCGTGACTAGCGGGAGACCCTACGAGCAGTACTTC
. TRBJ2-1 TRBV19 TRBD2 CASSSGGSSYNEQFF TGTGCCAGTAGTAGCGGGGGGAGCTCCTACAATGAGCAGTTCTTC
. TRBJ2-3 TRBV3-1/TRBV3-2 . CASSQVFWPQYF TGTGCCAGCAGCCAAGTGTTTTGGCCGCAGTATTTT
. TRBJ2-3 TRBV19 TRBD2 CASSPPWTSGTQYF TGTGCCAGTAGTCCCCCCTGGACTAGTGGTACGCAGTATTTT
. TRBJ2-3 TRBV9 TRBD1 CASSAWTGDTQYF TGTGCCAGCAGCGCATGGACAGGGGATACGCAGTATTTT
. TRBJ2-3 TRBV7-2 . CASRFGGTDTQYF TGTGCCAGCAGATTCGGGGGCACAGATACGCAGTATTTT
. TRBJ1-2 TRBV7-2 . CASSLFSGDGGYTF TGTGCCAGCAGCTTATTTTCAGGGGATGGCGGCTACACCTTC
once TRBJ2-5 TRBV4-1 TRBD2 CASSQWSGGAGETQYF TGCGCCAGCAGCCAATGGAGCGGGGGGGCCGGGGAGACCCAGTACTTC
. TRBJ1-5 TRBV27 . CASSLLGGYSNQPQHF TGTGCCAGCAGTTTACTAGGGGGATATAGCAATCAGCCCCAGCATTTT
. TRBJ2-3 TRBV7-2 . CASLGGGTDTQYF TGTGCCAGCCTAGGGGGGGGCACAGATACGCAGTATTTT
once TRBJ2-7 TRBV21-1 . CASSKDRRRESYEQYF TGTGCCAGCAGCAAAGACCGCAGGCGGGAGTCCTACGAGCAGTACTTC
. TRBJ2-5 TRBV4-3 TRBD1 CASSQARTGKETQYF TGCGCCAGCAGCCAAGCGCGGACAGGAAAAGAGACCCAGTACTTC
. TRBJ2-3 TRBV27 TRBD2 CASSLRAGVPDTQYF TGTGCCAGCAGTTTGAGGGCGGGAGTCCCAGATACGCAGTATTTT
. TRBJ2-1 TRBV11-2 . CASSARGGPTNEQFF TGTGCCAGCAGCGCCCGCGGGGGCCCTACCAATGAGCAGTTCTTC
. TRBJ2-3 TRBV5-1 . CASSLFQDEDTQYF TGCGCCAGCAGCTTATTTCAGGATGAAGATACGCAGTATTTT
. TRBJ1-1 TRBV27 . CASSFSGGALVTEAFF TGTGCCAGCAGTTTCTCGGGGGGCGCATTGGTCACTGAAGCTTTCTTT